What follows is one T cell receptor beta chain and its context. Which antigen it targets is not known. A junction boundary mismatches the germline segment, possibly from a read error. The source of the sample is a study of patients and donors after allogeneic stem cell transplantation (dated by TCRdb to the early 2020s). The library was obtained by RT-PCR. This sample was sequenced with a NextSeq 550. TCRdb passed the public sequencing reads through fastp at Q25 and MiXCR, retaining productive beta sequences. All rows with the same CDR3 protein become a single entry with the most common DNA and genes. In this sample the table shows about 200,000 distinct CDR3 sequences, 41% of which occur a single time. The top ten hold 33% of the sample. CDR1 and CDR2 were assigned from the germline V gene as SGHTA and FQGNSA. From cysteine to phenylalanine, the CDR3 is 13 amino acids long. Just the 39-base CDR3 DNA is kept, in frame starting at base 1.

Sample: blood, either unsorted or a sorted T cell fraction (not recorded which). The sequence was collected from a human donor who was either an allogeneic HSCT recipient or a stem cell or donor lymphocyte infusion donor (not recorded which). It is not recorded whose cells these are; they may come from a transplant donor. The rearranged chain carries TRBV7-2 and TRBJ2-7; the junction holds 10 bases that match TRBD2. The CDR3 protein sequence reads: CASSFKREGLSSF. At the DNA level, the sequence is TGTGCCAGCAGCTTCAAGCGGGAGGGCTTATCGTCCTTC.